One sample yielded the 13 T cell receptor beta chains listed below, sequenced in a study of shared clonotypes between healthy human individuals. TCRdb's copy holds only in-frame clones and misses some; the assay was immunoSEQ multiplex PCR. Here the sample spans roughly 2.2 million clones, approximately 95% being singletons. Sequencing was performed on naive CD4+ T cells from PBMCs. Indicated subset: CD45RA+ positively selected. Receptors were obtained from a man aged 18 to 35 in good health. Some clones in this sample may be carry-over from other donors' samples.

This clone was observed once. V usage is TRBV7-3 and J usage is TRBJ1-1, with a tentative D call TRBD1 (6 bases). CDR1 and CDR2 from the germline V gene are SGHTA and FQGTGA. Trimming removed 2 bases at V and 3 bases at J, with 19 bases between. CDR3 length: 17 amino acids. In DNA form, the CDR3 reads TGTGCCAGCAGCTTATATTTGATCGGGGACACGCACACTGAAGCTTTCTTT. It codes for CASSLYLIGDTHTEAFF.

The V gene is TRBV21-1, the J gene TRBJ2-3. TRBV21-1 is a listed pseudogene. This CDR3 spans 16 amino acids. CDR3 region: CASSKAEDQITDTQYF. The CDR3 DNA is TGTGCCAGCAGCAAAGCGGAAGACCAGATCACAGATACGCAGTATTTT.

The V call is TRBV18, the J call TRBJ2-1; no firm D call. Germline-derived CDR1 and CDR2 are KGHSH and LQKENI. The CDR3 is made up of 13 amino acids. Trimming shortened V by 2 bases and J by 6 bases, and 8 bases separated the two germline ends. The CDR3 DNA follows: TGTGCCAGCTCACCAATTCGAGGCAATGAGCAGTTCTTC. Its protein product is CASSPIRGNEQFF.

The chain employs TRBV5-8 and TRBJ2-7; no firm D call. Germline V gives CDR1 SGHTS, CDR2 YDEGEE. The V gene lost 4 bases and the J gene lost 0 bases, with 17 bases spanning the gap. The CDR3 is made up of 16 amino acids. DNA for the CDR3: TGTGCCAGCAGCCCGGCGATGAGACGGAGCTCCTACGAGCAGTACTTC. It translates to CASSPAMRRSSYEQYF.

V is TRBV10-3 and J is TRBJ2-5; possibly TRBD1 or TRBD2 for D (6 bases each). The J call may be in error: the DNA end matches TRBJ2-7 better. The CDR3 is 16 residues long. CDR1 and CDR2 (germline): ENHRY, SYGVKD. The CDR3 nucleotides read TGTGCCATCAGTGAGTCCTTAGGAGGGGGGACCTACGAGCAGTACTTC. Its translation: CAISESLGGGTYEQYF.

The chain links TRBV4-1 to TRBJ2-5; D perhaps matches TRBD1 (5 bases). The CDR3 is 16 residues long. Trimming took 1 base from V and 2 from J, leaving 14 bases between them. Germline values: CDR1 MGHRA, CDR2 YSYEKL. The CDR3 DNA sequence: TGCGCCAGCAGCCAAGTCTCGAGCAGACAGCAAGAGACCCAGTACTTC. It yields the protein CASSQVSSRQQETQYF.

The J gene is TRBJ2-7, the V gene TRBV11-3; TRBD1 is a possible D gene (6 bases). The length of the CDR3 is 15 residues. The V gene's germline CDR1 is SGHNT and CDR2 YENEEA. The germline V and J ends were trimmed by 5 bases and 2 bases, with 16 bases remaining between them. CDR3 DNA sequence: TGTGCCAGCAGCGGTACCGGGACACTAACCTACGAGCAGTACTTC. Its protein is CASSGTGTLTYEQYF.

This chain links TRBV28 with TRBJ2-6, with 10 positions matching TRBD1. Germline-derived CDR1 and CDR2 are MDHEN and SYDVKM. Trimming removed 6 bases from V and 0 bases from J; junction bases left unmatched: 8. The CDR3 is 18 amino acids. CDR3: CASSFKGDRGSGANVLTF. In nucleotides, the CDR3 is TGTGCCAGCAGCTTTAAGGGGGACAGGGGCTCTGGGGCCAACGTCCTGACTTTC.

The chain carries TRBV28 and TRBJ1-1; TRBD1 might be the D (5 bases). CDR1 MDHEN and CDR2 SYDVKM come from the germline V gene. Trimming pared 2 bases from V and 5 bases from J, leaving 12 bases between. This CDR3 is built from 14 residues. CDR3 in amino acids: CASSLKVRQTEAFF. CDR3 sequence (DNA): TGTGCCAGCAGTTTAAAGGTGAGACAGACTGAAGCTTTCTTT. Full variable domain (outside the CDR3, taken from reference TRBV28 and TRBJ1-1): DVKVTQSSRYLVKRTGEKVFLECVQDMDHENMFWYRQDPGLGLRLIYFSYDVKMKEKGDIPEGYSVSREKKERFSLILESASTNQTSMYLCASSLKVRQTEAFFGQGTRLTVV.

In the case of this clone: Other nucleotide sequences from this sample produce the same CDR3. The genes are TRBV14 and TRBJ2-5; D uncertain. The CDR3 is 11 residues long. V lost 3 bases and J lost 2, with 1 base in between. Germline CDR1 is SGHDN and CDR2 is FVKESK. CDR3 protein: CASSQQETQYF. Here the CDR3 DNA reads TGTGCCAGCAGCCAGCAAGAGACCCAGTACTTC.

The DNA of the CDR3 is TGTGCCAGCAGTTTGACCAGGGGAAGTGACTATGGCTACACCTTC. Amino acid sequence: CASSLTRGSDYGYTF. V gene TRBV27 combines with J gene TRBJ1-2; TRBD1 might be the D (6 bases). This CDR3 is 15 amino acids long. The germline CDR1 and CDR2 sequences are MNHEY and SMNVEV (reference sequence). Trimming took off 3 bases at V and 3 bases at J, with 14 bases between the two ends.

V is TRBV14 and J is TRBJ2-5; 11 nucleotides agree with TRBD2. This CDR3 comprises 15 residues. After removal of 5 bases from V and 5 bases from J, the junction contained 7 bases not matched to a gene. Germline V lookup: CDR1 SGHDN, CDR2 FVKESK. The CDR3 DNA is TGTGCCAGCAGCGACCTAGCGGGAGGAGATGAGACCCAGTACTTC. Protein: CASSDLAGGDETQYF.

A few counts support this clone. At the DNA level, this CDR3 is encoded by other sequences in the same sample as well. V is TRBV10-3 and J is TRBJ1-5; no reliable D call. This CDR3 is 12 amino acids long. Trimming removed 6 bases from V and 1 base from J, with 4 bases in between. Looked up from germline, CDR1 is ENHRY and CDR2 is SYGVKD. CDR3 bases: TGTGCCATCAGCCCAAGCAATCAGCCCCAGCATTTT. This codes for CAISPSNQPQHF.